The sequence of this TCR beta chain was determined in a study of cytomegalovirus exposure and HLA in healthy donors. Profiled with immunoSEQ multiplex PCR; TCRdb holds only in-frame clones, not every one. The profile covers 60,000 to 80,000 clones, with approximately 94% appearing a single time and 3.2% taken by the ten largest. CDR3 size: 18 residues. CDR1 SGHDN and CDR2 FVKESK come from the germline V gene. The V gene end was trimmed by 1 base and the J gene end by 2 bases; junction bases not matched to a gene: 12. The chain is built from TRBV14 and TRBJ1-1, with TRBD1 matching 8 bases. The sequence derives from a woman aged 18-29 years in good health and CMV-seropositive. Sequencing was done on a sample of PBMCs. The CDR3 here is CASSQGQGSWALNTEAFF. DNA for the CDR3: TGTGCCAGCAGCCAAGGACAGGGGTCCTGGGCGTTAAACACTGAAGCTTTCTTT.